Below, 5 T cell receptor beta chains from the same sample are listed, as sequenced in a study of identical twins. TCRdb re-derived calls from the 5' RACE reads in MiXCR, one entry per CDR3 protein. There are some 1,600,000 distinct CDR3 sequences in the sample; around 29% occur only once, and over 0.25% lies in the top ten. The specimen was cord blood. The receptors here all came from a newborn girl in good health.

The rearrangement joins TRBV9 to TRBJ2-1, with D possibly TRBD2 on 7 matching bases. CDR1 SGDLS and CDR2 YYNGEE come from the germline V gene. There are 15 residues in the CDR3. The V end was cut by 0 bases, the J end by 9 bases, with 16 bases between. CDR3 loop: CASSVAGGQLFEQFF. The CDR3 region has the DNA TGTGCCAGCAGCGTAGCGGGGGGCCAGTTGTTTGAGCAGTTCTTC.

The sample holds a few counts of this clonotype. The V gene is TRBV28, the J gene TRBJ2-5, with 9 bases matching TRBD2. The CDR3 has 15 amino acids. Per germline, CDR1 MDHEN and CDR2 SYDVKM. Losses at the gene ends were 7 bases for V and 11 bases for J; bases not matched to a gene: 17. The CDR3 nucleotides are TGTGCCAGCACGGGGGCGGGAGGGCCTCCCAATTCTCAGTACTTC. Translated: CASTGAGGPPNSQYF.

The chain links TRBV6-5 to TRBJ2-3; perhaps TRBD1 as D (6 bases). The CDR3 has 15 residues. Germline V gene lookup returns CDR1 MNHEY and CDR2 SVGAGI. Deletions cut 3 bases from V and 4 bases from J, with 14 bases between. The CDR3 coding sequence is TGTGCCAGCAGTTATACAGGGCGGGCGGCAGATACGCAGTATTTT. It codes for CASSYTGRAADTQYF.

This clonotype was counted only a few times. The J gene is TRBJ1-4, the V gene TRBV20-1; no definite D call. Germline CDR1 is DFQATT and CDR2 is SNEGSKA (reference sequence). The length of the CDR3 is 12 residues. V lost 2 bases and J 10 bases, leaving 11 bases between the germline ends. The DNA for the CDR3 is TGCAGTGCTAGATCAGACACGGGAAAACTGTTTTTT. This translates into CSARSDTGKLFF.

V is TRBV5-1 and J is TRBJ1-3, with D possibly being TRBD1 (5 bases). Trimming removed 0 bases at V and 2 bases at J, with 15 bases between. Germline V CDR1 and CDR2: SGHRS, YFSETQ. This CDR3 comprises 17 residues. The CDR3, as DNA: TGCGCCAGCAGCTTGGGGAGGGGAACTCTCGCTGGAAACACCATATATTTT. Its translation is CASSLGRGTLAGNTIYF.